These 25 T cell receptor beta chains share one sample of origin, sequenced in a study of T cell repertoires in cytomegalovirus infection. Their recognized antigens are unknown. TCRdb itself ran the reads through MiXCR, one entry per CDR3 protein. The data show around 900,000 distinct CDR3 sequences, approximately 31% seen once. The sequencing used cultured CD8+ T cells from PBMCs, collected from culture after CMV antigen stimulation. The origin of the receptors is a human donor in good health (CMV status not recorded). Some clones in this sample may be carry-over from other donors' samples.

This clonotype appeared many times. The chain links TRBV19 to TRBJ2-7, with D possibly called TRBD1 or TRBD2 (7 bases each). In germline, CDR1 is LNHDA, CDR2 SQIVND (reference sequence). V lost 9 bases and J lost 3, with 15 bases in between. The CDR3 is made up of 13 amino acids. The CDR3 sequence is CASSPGGGYEQYF. Here the CDR3 DNA reads TGTGCCAGCAGCCCAGGGGGGGGCTACGAGCAGTACTTC.

The chain combines TRBV12-3 or TRBV12-4 with TRBJ2-1; tentative D call: TRBD1 (7 bases). The CDR3 length is 15 residues. V was shortened by 10 bases and J by 3 bases, with 19 bases between the two germline ends. CDR3 amino acids: CANRGEGLNYNEQFF. CDR3 nucleotide sequence: TGTGCCAACAGGGGTGAGGGACTGAACTACAATGAGCAGTTCTTC.

This clonotype has a handful of counts. The V gene is TRBV27, the J gene TRBJ2-2; TRBD2 might be the D (6 bases). The CDR3 covers 13 residues. Trimming took 3 bases from V and 9 from J, leaving 11 bases between them. Germline V gene data show CDR1 as MNHEY and CDR2 as SMNVEV (reference sequence). The CDR3 nucleotides read TGTGCCAGCAGTTTGGGAGGTCCTAGGGAGCTGTTTTTT. Amino acids: CASSLGGPRELFF.

This clonotype has only a few counts. The CDR3 sequence is CASSPVSGGTGELFF. In DNA, the CDR3 is TGTGCCAGCAGCCCAGTTAGCGGGGGGACCGGGGAGCTGTTTTTT. V gene TRBV6-5 combines with J gene TRBJ2-2; 10 nucleotides match TRBD2. This CDR3 region has 15 residues. With 6 bases clipped from V and 5 bases from J, the junction kept 6 bases outside the gene matches. The germline gives CDR1 MNHEY, CDR2 SVGAGI.

The chain uses TRBV7-6 and TRBJ2-7, with D perhaps TRBD1 (6 bases). Germline CDR1 SGHVS, CDR2 FNYEAQ. CDR3 length equals 12 residues. V lost 4 bases to trimming and J lost 6 bases, with 10 bases between them. CDR3 in amino acids: CASSSGDGEQYF. CDR3 nucleotide sequence: TGTGCCAGCAGCTCAGGGGACGGCGAGCAGTACTTC.

This clonotype was seen only a few times. The chain employs TRBV10-2 and TRBJ2-1; 8 positions agree with TRBD2. V was clipped by 8 bases and J by 3 bases; unmatched bases: 9. Germline V gene sequence: CDR1 WSHSY, CDR2 SAAADI. The CDR3 has 15 amino acids. The DNA for the CDR3 is TGCGCCAGCTCCCGCGGGGGGCCAAACTACAATGAGCAGTTCTTC. Translated, it gives CASSRGGPNYNEQFF.

This clonotype came up many times. This chain connects TRBV10-3 to TRBJ1-5, with 9 nucleotides matching TRBD1. Germline V gives CDR1 ENHRY, CDR2 SYGVKD. The V and J ends lost 0 bases and 2 bases, in that order; junction bases with no gene match: 2. This CDR3 region has 16 residues. In DNA, the CDR3 is TGTGCCATCAGTGAGTCGGGACAGGGAGGCAATCAGCCCCAGCATTTT. It translates to CAISESGQGGNQPQHF.

This clonotype was seen only a few times. The chain is built from TRBV6-5 and TRBJ1-2; 11 bases are a match to TRBD1. The trim removed 6 bases at V and 6 bases at J, leaving 3 bases unmatched. The CDR3 loop spans 13 amino acids. CDR1 and CDR2 (germline): MNHEY, SVGAGI. This CDR3 reads CASSWDRGDGYTF. In DNA, the CDR3 is TGTGCCAGCAGCTGGGACAGGGGGGATGGCTACACCTTC.

The chain is built from TRBV27 and TRBJ2-1; TRBD1 matches 8 bases. This CDR3 is built from 18 residues. V gave up 7 bases and J gave up 7 bases; unmatched junction bases: 21. CDR1 is MNHEY and CDR2 is SMNVEV in the germline V gene (reference sequence). This CDR3 reads CASIPARTGSLFDNEQFF. CDR3 nucleotides: TGTGCCAGCATACCAGCCAGGACAGGGTCACTCTTCGATAATGAGCAGTTCTTC.

V is TRBV24-1 and J is TRBJ2-1; 12 positions agree with TRBD2. Trimming cost V 4 bases and J 4 bases; bases outside gene matches: 7. The V gene's germline CDR1 is KGHDR and CDR2 SFDVKD. This CDR3 comprises 17 residues. The CDR3 sequence: CATSDNVLAGGYNEQFF. CDR3 nucleotides: TGTGCCACCAGTGACAACGTACTAGCGGGGGGTTACAATGAGCAGTTCTTC.

This clonotype was counted only a few times. The rearrangement uses TRBV6-2 or TRBV6-3 and TRBJ1-1; perhaps TRBD1 as D (5 bases). The CDR3 is 10 residues long. Trimming cost V 8 bases and J 7 bases, with 8 bases left between them. Per the germline V gene, CDR1 is MNHEY and CDR2 is SVGEGT. The CDR3 spells CASSGDEAFF. CDR3 nucleotides: TGTGCCAGCTCGGGGGATGAAGCTTTCTTT.

This clonotype was seen a few times. This rearrangement joins TRBV5-4 to TRBJ1-2, with a weak D call TRBD1 (5 bases). V lost 3 bases, J lost 10 bases, and 13 bases lay in between. The CDR3 runs 12 residues. Germline V lookup: CDR1 SGHNT, CDR2 YYREEE (reference sequence). For the CDR3, the DNA is TGTGCCAGCAGCTCCACCGGGACGCTCTACACCTTC. This translates into CASSSTGTLYTF.

This clonotype has more than one count but fewer than ten. This chain links TRBV7-3 with TRBJ2-1; no clear D gene. V was pared by 0 bases and J by 7 bases, with 16 bases between. Germline assignment: CDR1 SGHTA and CDR2 FQGTGA. The CDR3 extends over 16 amino acids. CDR3 nucleotides: TGTGCCAGCAGCTTAACTGCCCGCCACTCAGCTAATGAGCAGTTCTTC. It specifies CASSLTARHSANEQFF.

The chain couples TRBV12-3 or TRBV12-4 to TRBJ2-2; 9 nucleotides match TRBD2. This CDR3 is 14 amino acids long. The V segment lost 5 bases and the J segment 6 bases; nucleotides outside the gene matches: 4. CDR3 sequence reads: CASSLGLASGELFF. The CDR3 DNA reads TGTGCCAGCAGTCTGGGACTAGCTTCCGGGGAGCTGTTTTTT.

Many counts were recorded for this clonotype. The rearrangement links TRBV12-3 or TRBV12-4 to TRBJ1-3; tentatively, D is TRBD1 (5 bases). The CDR3 is made up of 14 amino acids. Trimming pared 6 bases from V and 3 bases from J, leaving 12 bases between. The CDR3 sequence: CASSPTDFGNTIYF. CDR3 DNA: TGTGCCAGCAGCCCGACAGACTTTGGAAACACCATATATTTT.

The V gene is TRBV6-5, the J gene TRBJ2-1; 9 bases line up with TRBD2. Per the germline V gene, CDR1 is MNHEY and CDR2 is SVGAGI. V trimming: 0 bases; J trimming: 0 bases; junction bases outside the gene matches: 0. The CDR3 is 16 residues long. In DNA form, the CDR3 reads TGTGCCAGCAGTTACTCGACTAGCGGCTCCTACAATGAGCAGTTCTTC. It codes for CASSYSTSGSYNEQFF.

This clonotype was recorded a few times. The gene calls are TRBV15 and TRBJ2-2; TRBD1 is a possible D gene (7 bases). V was clipped by 2 bases and J by 5 bases, with 12 bases between them. The CDR3 has 15 amino acids. Per the germline V gene, CDR1 is LNHNV and CDR2 is YYDKDF (reference sequence). The CDR3 protein is CATSRPQGGTGELFF. The CDR3, as DNA: TGTGCCACCAGCAGACCGCAGGGGGGAACCGGGGAGCTGTTTTTT.

The chain links TRBV19 to TRBJ1-2; TRBD1 might be the D (6 bases). The CDR3 length is 13 residues. Germline CDR1 and CDR2: LNHDA and SQIVND (reference sequence). Trimming removed 8 bases at V and 2 bases at J, with 12 bases between. The CDR3 spells CASATGQNYGYTF. CDR3 sequence (DNA): TGTGCCAGTGCTACCGGACAGAACTATGGCTACACCTTC. Looking up the rest from reference TRBV19 and TRBJ1-2 gives the full variable domain: DGGITQSPKYLFRKEGQNVTLSCEQNLNHDAMYWYRQDPGQGLRLIYYSQIVNDFQKGDIAEGYSVSREKKESFPLTVTSAQKNPTAFYLCASATGQNYGYTFGSGTRLTVV.

The sample holds a few counts of this clonotype. The rearrangement uses TRBV15 and TRBJ2-5, with TRBD2 matching over 8 bases. J gave up 2 bases and V 0 bases, and 8 bases lay outside the gene matches. Germline V gene sequence: CDR1 LNHNV, CDR2 YYDKDF (reference sequence). The CDR3 is 17 residues long. CDR3 DNA: TGTGCCACCAGCAGAGATCAAAGAGCGGGGGCTCAAGAGACCCAGTACTTC. Translation: CATSRDQRAGAQETQYF.

V usage is TRBV12-3 or TRBV12-4 and J usage is TRBJ1-5; no clear D. V lost 3 bases and J lost 2, with 8 bases in between. The CDR3 consists of 14 residues. CDR3 DNA sequence: TGTGCCAGCAGTTTGGATTGGGGCAATCAGCCCCAGCATTTT. Its protein product is CASSLDWGNQPQHF.

This clonotype appeared a few times. CDR3: CASKPGVSGNTIYF. The DNA of the CDR3 is TGTGCCAGCAAGCCAGGGGTCTCTGGAAACACCATATATTTT. The genes are TRBV27 and TRBJ1-3, with D perhaps TRBD1 (6 bases). The V and J ends lost 7 bases and 0 bases respectively, with 10 bases between them. CDR3 size: 14 residues. CDR1 is MNHEY and CDR2 is SMNVEV in the germline V gene (reference sequence).

Written as DNA, the CDR3 is TGCAGTGCTAGGCAGGGGCCGCACAGCAATCAGCCCCAGCATTTT. Translation: CSARQGPHSNQPQHF. The rearrangement uses TRBV20-1 and TRBJ1-5; TRBD1 is a possible D gene (6 bases). This CDR3 contains 15 residues. Germline loops: CDR1 DFQATT, CDR2 SNEGSKA (reference sequence). Trimming removed 3 bases from V and 1 base from J, with 13 bases in between.

This clonotype was counted only a few times. This rearrangement joins TRBV6-2 or TRBV6-3 to TRBJ2-5; possible D gene TRBD1, 5 bases. The V gene lost 7 bases and the J gene lost 3 bases, with 9 bases spanning the gap. The CDR3 has 12 residues. Germline V CDR1 and CDR2: MNHEY, SVGEGT. The CDR3: CASKDTKETQYF. The CDR3 DNA reads TGTGCCAGCAAGGACACTAAAGAGACCCAGTACTTC.

This clonotype was recorded a few times. V usage is TRBV4-1 and J usage is TRBJ2-1; D is unresolved. Trimming left V 4 bases short and J 0 bases short, with 16 bases between. Per germline, CDR1 MGHRA and CDR2 YSYEKL. The CDR3 has 17 amino acids. CDR3 region: CASSPQPGVSSYNEQFF. CDR3 sequence (DNA): TGCGCCAGCAGCCCACAACCTGGAGTCAGCTCCTACAATGAGCAGTTCTTC.

The V call is TRBV7-9, the J call TRBJ1-6, with unresolved D. The germline V gene encodes CDR1 SEHNR and CDR2 FQNEAQ (reference sequence). V was shortened by 5 bases and J by 9 bases, with 17 bases between the two germline ends. The CDR3 totals 15 residues. CDR3 coding DNA: TGTGCCAGCAGCCCATCTTCTCCGGCAGGTTCACCCCTCCACTTT. This codes for CASSPSSPAGSPLHF.